This TCR gamma chain was captured in a study of Vδ1+ human thymocytes. Broader study findings: In the thymus, TRG and TRD repertoires looked highly polyclonal with Gaussian CDR3 lengths. Thymic delta-chain repertoires held about 20% Vdelta2 sequences and few Vdelta3, despite high sort purity.

To note about this clone: Its antigen is currently unknown.

Thymocytes were sorted as CD3+ TCRVdelta1+ TCRVdelta2- after alphabeta T cell depletion. Sorted Vdelta1+ thymocytes were about 97% to 99.6% pure. Sequences come from RNA converted to cDNA by reverse transcription. Pooled V-gene forward primers with one constant-region reverse primer generated the CDR3 amplicons by multiplex PCR. TCRdb reran clone calling via CATT on the multiplex PCR reads. The profile shows 25,000 to 35,000 gamma-chain clones, over 15% of them singletons. Per the germline V gene, CDR1 is EGSTGY and CDR2 is YDSYTSSV. CDR3 length equals 10 residues. With 12 bases clipped from V and 4 bases from J, the junction kept 6 bases outside the gene matches.

The chain couples TRGV4 to TRGJ1 or TRGJ2. The sample comprised Vdelta1+ gamma-delta thymocytes from the thymus. Described subset: FACS-sorted CD3+ TCRalphabeta- TCRVdelta1+ TCRVdelta2- thymocytes. The sequence derives from a boy younger than two who had congenital heart surgery. CDR3 DNA sequence: TGTGCCCCCATCTATTATAAGAAACTCTTT. Translating gives CAPIYYKKLF.